These 24 T cell receptor beta chains were sequenced from one sample in a study of T cell responses to AZD1222 COVID-19 vaccine. Only in-frame clones appear in the TCRdb table, and some are missing; sequencing was by immunoSEQ multiplex PCR. The sample holds more than 150,000 clones; 90% to 95% are singletons and the top ten take roughly a tenth. The starting material was peripheral blood, obtained on day 0 of AZD1222 vaccination. The receptors come from an adult in good health.

For this clone: This sample also contains other DNA sequences that code for the same CDR3. V usage is TRBV28 and J usage is TRBJ1-1; unclear D gene. CDR1 and CDR2 (germline): MDHEN, SYDVKM. CDR3 length: 13 residues. V was clipped by 3 bases and J by 3 bases, with 8 bases between them. CDR3 sequence reads: CASSFSGYTEAFF. CDR3 in DNA: TGTGCCAGCAGTTTCTCGGGTTACACTGAAGCTTTCTTT.

J is TRBJ1-1 and V is TRBV10-3; D perhaps matches TRBD1 (5 bases). CDR3 size: 15 residues. Per the germline V gene, CDR1 is ENHRY and CDR2 is SYGVKD. Trimming removed 3 bases from V and 8 bases from J, with 19 bases in between. The CDR3 DNA sequence: TGTGCCATCAGTGAATTATGGAAAGGGGTCGGGGAAGCTTTCTTT. Residues: CAISELWKGVGEAFF.

This sequence joins TRBV28 and TRBJ1-1, with a possible D match to TRBD1 (5 bases). Looked up from germline, CDR1 is MDHEN and CDR2 is SYDVKM. The CDR3 extends over 13 amino acids. With 9 bases removed from V and 0 bases from J, the gap between germline ends came to 11 bases. This CDR3 reads CASRGGVNTEAFF. The CDR3 nucleotides are TGTGCCAGTCGGGGGGGTGTGAACACTGAAGCTTTCTTT.

The rearrangement joins TRBV7-9 to TRBJ2-1, with D possibly called TRBD1 or TRBD2 (5 bases each). Trimming stripped 4 bases from V and 4 bases from J, with 11 bases between. The CDR3 contains 14 residues. Germline lookup yields CDR1 SEHNR and CDR2 FQNEAQ (reference sequence). This CDR3 is CASSSGTPYNEQFF. The CDR3 DNA follows: TGTGCCAGCAGCTCCGGGACGCCTTACAATGAGCAGTTCTTC.

The chain employs TRBV4-2 and TRBJ1-2; no clear D. With 0 bases removed from V and 7 bases from J, the gap between germline ends came to 6 bases. The CDR3 contains 12 residues. Germline assignment: CDR1 LGHNA and CDR2 YNFKEQ. The CDR3 bases are TGTGCCAGCAGCCAAGATACCCCTGGCTACACCTTC. As protein: CASSQDTPGYTF.

The V gene is TRBV3-1 (or the pseudogene TRBV3-2), the J gene TRBJ2-7; possibly TRBD2 for D (6 bases). V lost 0 bases, J lost 1 base, and 22 bases lay in between. This CDR3 has 19 amino acids. The germline V gene has CDR1 LGHDT and CDR2 YNNKEL (reference sequence). The CDR3 region is CASSQDVRGGGPGSYEQYF. The CDR3 DNA sequence: TGTGCCAGCAGCCAAGATGTGAGGGGAGGTGGCCCGGGGTCCTACGAGCAGTACTTC.

This clone occurred once. The rearrangement uses TRBV7-2 and TRBJ2-3; the D is unclear. This CDR3 region has 11 residues. The germline V gene has CDR1 SGHTA and CDR2 FQGNSA. Trimming pared 5 bases from V and 6 bases from J, leaving 6 bases between. Written as DNA, the CDR3 is TGTGCCAGCAGCCGAAAGGATACGCAGTATTTT. This gives the protein CASSRKDTQYF.

The chain uses TRBV5-8 and TRBJ2-1; possible D gene TRBD2, 5 bases. Germline CDR1 SGHTS, CDR2 YDEGEE. This CDR3 region has 17 residues. Trimming removed 6 bases at V and 5 bases at J, with 24 bases between. The CDR3 sequence: CASKLPRGRSRHNEQFF. In DNA form, the CDR3 reads TGTGCCAGCAAGTTACCTCGGGGAAGGTCCCGCCACAATGAGCAGTTCTTC.

This chain's CDR3 is CASRGTSVNTGELFF. The CDR3 nucleotides read TGTGCCAGCAGGGGGACTAGCGTTAACACCGGGGAGCTGTTTTTT. The chain joins TRBV7-9 to TRBJ2-2, with TRBD2 identical over 10 bases. The V and J ends lost 6 bases and 2 bases, in that order; junction bases with no gene match: 3. CDR3 length equals 15 residues. Germline CDR1 reads SEHNR; CDR2 reads FQNEAQ (reference sequence). The whole variable domain, remainder taken from reference TRBV7-9 and TRBJ2-2, is DTGVSQNPRHKITKRGQNVTFRCDPISEHNRLYWYRQTLGQGPEFLTYFQNEAQLEKSRLLSDRFSAERPKGSFSTLEIQRTEQGDSAMYLCASRGTSVNTGELFFGEGSRLTVL.

This clone was seen a single time. The chain recombines TRBV24-1 with TRBJ1-1; D gene ambiguous. Trimming left V 3 bases short and J 3 bases short, with 7 bases between. From germline, CDR1 is KGHDR and CDR2 SFDVKD. CDR3 length equals 13 residues. CDR3 residues: CATSDPSYTEAFF. Here the CDR3 DNA reads TGTGCCACCAGTGATCCCTCCTACACTGAAGCTTTCTTT.

V and J are TRBV3-1 (or the pseudogene TRBV3-2) and TRBJ2-7, with 16 bases fitting TRBD2. V lost 4 bases to trimming and J lost 6 bases; unmatched junction nucleotides: 9. CDR1 is LGHDT and CDR2 is YNNKEL in the germline V gene (reference sequence). CDR3 length equals 17 residues. The CDR3 here is CASSRPGLAGGPTEQYF. The CDR3 coding sequence is TGTGCCAGCAGCCGGCCGGGACTAGCGGGAGGGCCGACCGAGCAGTACTTC.

The V gene is TRBV5-1, the J gene TRBJ1-6, with D hard to call. Germline V gene sequence: CDR1 SGHRS, CDR2 YFSETQ. CDR3 length equals 14 residues. V was trimmed by 0 bases and J by 10 bases, leaving 11 bases between them. CDR3 coding DNA: TGCGCCAGCAGCTTGGCTCCCGCGGAATCACCCCTCCACTTT. It translates to CASSLAPAESPLHF.

The chain recombines TRBV7-8 with TRBJ1-5; D gene ambiguous. CDR3 length: 12 amino acids. V gave up 3 bases and J gave up 4 bases, with 4 bases separating them. Germline V gene data show CDR1 as SGHVS and CDR2 as FQNEAQ. For the CDR3, the DNA is TGTGCCAGCAGCTTTTTTAATCAGCCCCAGCATTTT. Its translation: CASSFFNQPQHF.

The chain recombines TRBV28 with TRBJ1-3, with 11 nucleotides matching TRBD1. V lost 2 bases, J lost 1 base, and 1 base stayed unmatched. This CDR3 region has 16 residues. Germline V gene data show CDR1 as MDHEN and CDR2 as SYDVKM. In DNA, the CDR3 is TGTGCCAGCAGTTTAGGACAGGGGGCATCTGGAAACACCATATATTTT. Its protein is CASSLGQGASGNTIYF.

V gene TRBV9 combines with J gene TRBJ1-1; perhaps TRBD1 as D (6 bases). Germline loops: CDR1 SGDLS, CDR2 YYNGEE. V shed 5 bases and J shed 3 bases, with 17 bases lying between them. This CDR3 has 15 residues. CDR3 nucleotide sequence: TGTGCCAGCAGGGCACGGGGGGCAGAGGACACTGAAGCTTTCTTT. Residues: CASRARGAEDTEAFF.

This CDR3 is CASSYRDGYEQYF. The CDR3 nucleotides are TGTGCCAGCAGCTATAGGGACGGGTACGAGCAGTACTTC. The chain combines TRBV7-2 with TRBJ2-7, with D perhaps TRBD1 or TRBD2 (5 bases each). The CDR3 covers 13 residues. Deletions cut 4 bases from V and 4 bases from J, with 11 bases between. Germline values: CDR1 SGHTA, CDR2 FQGNSA.

The CDR3 sequence: CASGSTGNSPLHF. The CDR3 nucleotides are TGTGCCAGCGGATCAACAGGAAATTCACCCCTCCACTTT. The chain has TRBV27 and TRBJ1-6; D is perhaps TRBD1 (5 bases). There are 13 residues in the CDR3. Germline V CDR1 and CDR2: MNHEY, SMNVEV (reference sequence). V shed 8 bases and J shed 7 bases, with 12 bases lying between them.

CDR3 DNA: TGTGCCAGCAGCGTAGTGTCCGGGTTGAACACTGAAGCTTTCTTT. Residues: CASSVVSGLNTEAFF. The V call is TRBV9, the J call TRBJ1-1; D is undetermined. V lost 0 bases and J 0 bases, leaving 9 bases between the germline ends. This CDR3 region has 15 residues. The germline gives CDR1 SGDLS, CDR2 YYNGEE.

The chain joins TRBV9 to TRBJ2-1, with D tentatively TRBD2 (5 bases). CDR3 size: 15 residues. V was trimmed by 0 bases and J by 3 bases, leaving 10 bases between them. Germline V gene data show CDR1 as SGDLS and CDR2 as YYNGEE. The CDR3 loop reads CASSVEGDNYNEQFF. The CDR3 DNA is TGTGCCAGCAGCGTAGAGGGAGATAACTACAATGAGCAGTTCTTC.

The chain uses TRBV27 and TRBJ2-3, with D possibly TRBD2 on 5 matching bases. The CDR3 totals 13 residues. Per the germline V gene, CDR1 is MNHEY and CDR2 is SMNVEV (reference sequence). The V gene lost 6 bases and the J gene lost 11 bases, with 18 bases spanning the gap. The CDR3 nucleotides are TGTGCCAGCAGGCGCGACTCCAACCGGGGGCAGTATTTT. Its protein is CASRRDSNRGQYF.

V gene TRBV6-5 combines with J gene TRBJ1-5; the match to TRBD1 covers 8 bases. This CDR3 is 14 amino acids long. Germline trimming cut 6 bases from V and 3 bases from J; bases unmatched to any gene: 4. Germline V gives CDR1 MNHEY, CDR2 SVGAGI. The DNA of the CDR3 is TGTGCCAGCAGCCGACAGGGGATCAATCAGCCCCAGCATTTT. Protein sequence: CASSRQGINQPQHF.

This clone was detected only a few times. The chain links TRBV9 to TRBJ2-2, with D hard to call. With 3 bases removed from V and 1 base from J, the gap between germline ends came to 7 bases. Germline values: CDR1 SGDLS, CDR2 YYNGEE. This CDR3 has 14 amino acids. CDR3 loop: CASSARQNTGELFF. Here the CDR3 DNA reads TGTGCCAGCAGCGCAAGACAGAACACCGGGGAGCTGTTTTTT.

The CDR3 is CASSFIYNEQFF. The CDR3 DNA follows: TGTGCCAGCAGTTTCATCTACAATGAGCAGTTCTTC. The rearrangement uses TRBV11-1 and TRBJ2-1; D gene ambiguous. The ends were cut back, 6 bases at V and 3 bases at J, with 6 bases in the middle. Germline CDR1 SGHAT, CDR2 FQDESV (reference sequence). The CDR3 spans 12 residues.

The rearrangement joins TRBV9 to TRBJ1-2; 11 positions match TRBD1. J lost 8 bases, V lost 0 bases, and 9 bases had no gene match. Germline V gene sequence: CDR1 SGDLS, CDR2 YYNGEE. The CDR3 spans 16 residues. For the CDR3, the DNA is TGTGCCAGCAGCGTAGGCTCGGGACAGGGGGTAAAGGGCTACACCTTC. Residues: CASSVGSGQGVKGYTF.